This TCR beta chain stems from a study of shared clonotypes between healthy human individuals. Study-level information: Donors had three CD4 naive, three CD4 memory, two CD8 naive and one CD8 memory plate apiece. Study findings and constraints: Estimated richness values were generally larger in naive subsets than in memory subsets.

Naive CD8 cells lacked CD45RO and underwent positive selection for CCR7, leaving out terminally differentiated effector memory CD45RA+ cells. Donors were Caucasian adults residing in Nashville, Tennessee, USA. CDR1 is MDHEN, CDR2 SYDVKM, per germline. The CDR3 has 15 residues. Deletions cut 4 bases from V and 8 bases from J, with 19 bases between. With regard to this clone: Its antigen is as yet unknown.

Sequencing was performed with immunoSEQ multiplex PCR; in TCRdb, only in-frame clones are kept and a portion is missing. This repertoire shows around 560,000 clones, 85% to 95% found once; its top ten account for 0.11%. The specimen was naive CD8+ T cells sorted from blood. The chain links TRBV28 to TRBJ2-3; D may be TRBD1 (6 bases). The TCR originated in a woman in her 30s in good health. The CDR3 loop reads CASSSYSQGSGTQYF. CDR3 DNA sequence: TGTGCCAGCAGTTCGTATTCCCAGGGGTCGGGTACGCAGTATTTT.